This T cell receptor (beta chain) was recorded in a study of cytomegalovirus exposure and HLA in healthy donors. Findings and limits, study-wide: Cytomegalovirus association was assigned to approximately 180 TCR beta chains. When analyzed later, the rates of TCR association showed variation by HLA locus, with DRB1 the most and HLA-C the fewest.

Both 60 Vbeta primers and 13 Jbeta primers went into the PCR. Clones were read by immunoSEQ multiplex PCR, and TCRdb kept only the in-frame ones, dropping some. The profile shows about 260,000 clones, about 75% of them singletons. CDR3 size: 15 residues. The V and J ends lost 4 bases and 7 bases, in that order; junction bases with no gene match: 10. Germline V lookup: CDR1 SGHRS, CDR2 YFSETQ. A note on this clone: Its antigen remains unidentified.

Everyone who donated was a healthy bone marrow donor. Input material: PBMCs. The chain links TRBV5-1 to TRBJ2-5, with 10 bases fitting TRBD2. The sequence was obtained from a female donor in good health and CMV-seronegative. This CDR3 is CASSPGTSAPGTQYF. Here the CDR3 DNA reads TGCGCCAGCAGCCCCGGGACTAGCGCCCCGGGGACCCAGTACTTC.